The source of this TCR beta chain is a study of Ad26.COV2.S vaccination and SARS-CoV-2 variants. Overall study results and limits: Non-spike TCR breadth showed similarity between vaccine and placebo recipients.

Indicated treatment: some 20 received Ad26.COV2.S at low or high dose, single or two shots; several received placebo; per-sample allocation not given. Sampling was done on day 63 after the first vaccine or placebo injection. Germline CDR1 SGHTA, CDR2 FQGNSA. The germline V and J ends were trimmed by 4 bases and 4 bases, with 5 bases remaining between them. The CDR3 is 12 residues long. Assay: immunoSEQ multiplex PCR; the TCRdb copy retains only in-frame clones and omits some. The sample has 440,000 or so clones, around 90% seen once. As regards this clone: Its antigen is currently unknown.

The sequencing used peripheral blood, collected in a trial of Ad26.COV2.S vaccine versus placebo. The rearrangement links TRBV7-2 to TRBJ1-3, with D uncertain. The sequence came from a person between 18 and 65 years old who received the Ad26.COV2.S COVID-19 vaccine or a placebo. CDR3 in DNA: TGTGCCAGCAGCTCCAGAGGAAACACCATATATTTT. It encodes CASSSRGNTIYF.